The 26 T cell receptor beta chains below all came from one sample that was sequenced in a study of OX40 agonist ivuxolimab in advanced cancers. Library generation was performed with the immunoSEQ multiplex PCR assay. TCRdb carries this immuneACCESS record with in-frame sequences only. Its versions omit some clonotypes, under half of them owing to an unresolved V gene in the studies checked, with the rest unexplained. A total of around 79,000 clones appear in this sample, approximately 86% of them only once. In total, the top ten clones hold approximately 0.66% of the sample. The source was CD4+ or CD8+ T cells sorted from blood, collected in a trial of the OX40 agonist ivuxolimab. The receptors derive from an adult with an advanced solid tumor such as melanoma, head and neck, liver or kidney cancer.

The table lists this clone with a few counts. The rearrangement links TRBV7-9 to TRBJ2-1; D may be TRBD2 (5 bases). Trimming cost V 5 bases and J 6 bases, with 11 bases left between them. Germline assignment: CDR1 SEHNR and CDR2 FQNEAQ (reference sequence). The CDR3 consists of 13 residues. The CDR3 DNA reads TGTGCCAGCAGCCTGAACAGCGGCAATGAGCAGTTCTTC. This translates into CASSLNSGNEQFF. Drawing the rest from reference TRBV7-9 and TRBJ2-1, the complete variable domain is DTGVSQNPRHKITKRGQNVTFRCDPISEHNRLYWYRQTLGQGPEFLTYFQNEAQLEKSRLLSDRFSAERPKGSFSTLEIQRTEQGDSAMYLCASSLNSGNEQFFGPGTRLTVL.

The genes are TRBV28 and TRBJ1-4; D may be TRBD1 (6 bases). This CDR3 contains 15 residues. CDR1 and CDR2 (germline): MDHEN, SYDVKM. V was cut by 2 bases and J by 7 bases, with 14 bases left in between. CDR3 coding DNA: TGTGCCAGCAGTTTAGTTCAGGGGCTGAGTGAAAAACTGTTTTTT. Residues: CASSLVQGLSEKLFF.

This sequence joins TRBV4-3 and TRBJ2-3; no firm D call. The ends were cut back, 4 bases at V and 0 bases at J, with 17 bases in the middle. The germline gives CDR1 LGHNA, CDR2 YSLEER. The CDR3 length is 17 residues. The CDR3 is CASSLATTRTSTDTQYF. In DNA, the CDR3 is TGCGCCAGCAGCCTCGCCACGACCCGAACTAGCACAGATACGCAGTATTTT.

The chain is built from TRBV27 and TRBJ2-5, with TRBD2 identical over 7 bases. V shed 6 bases and J 5 bases; nucleotides not matched to a gene: 15. CDR1 is MNHEY, CDR2 SMNVEV, per germline (reference sequence). The CDR3 is 16 amino acids. The CDR3 loop reads CASRINALGLGETQYF. The CDR3 coding sequence is TGTGCCAGCAGGATAAACGCCCTCGGACTAGGGGAGACCCAGTACTTC.

The gene calls are TRBV5-8 and TRBJ1-5; 9 bases line up with TRBD1. Germline lookup yields CDR1 SGHTS and CDR2 YDEGEE. V gave up 4 bases and J gave up 7 bases; unmatched junction bases: 3. The CDR3 has 13 residues. The CDR3 spells CASSRDRAQPQHF. CDR3 nucleotide sequence: TGTGCCAGCAGCCGGGACAGGGCGCAGCCCCAGCATTTT.

The chain links TRBV5-4 to TRBJ2-3; D gene ambiguous. Trimming removed 5 bases from V and 6 bases from J, with 16 bases in between. The CDR3 consists of 14 residues. The germline V gene has CDR1 SGHNT and CDR2 YYREEE (reference sequence). CDR3 bases: TGTGCCAGCAGAGGGCAGGTGGATGCGGATACGCAGTATTTT. As protein: CASRGQVDADTQYF.

The chain links TRBV7-8 to TRBJ2-1; 13 bases fit TRBD2. The V gene's germline CDR1 is SGHVS and CDR2 FQNEAQ. This CDR3 comprises 19 residues. V shed 6 bases, J shed 7 bases, and the junction held 18 bases outside the gene matches. CDR3 amino acids: CASRKPGLAGSPGENEQFF. The CDR3, as DNA: TGTGCCAGCAGGAAACCGGGACTAGCGGGGTCACCGGGGGAGAATGAGCAGTTCTTC. Based on the CDR3 plus reference TRBV7-8 and TRBJ2-1, the full variable domain is GAGVSQSPRYKVAKRGQDVALRCDPISGHVSLFWYQQALGQGPEFLTYFQNEAQLDKSGLPSDRFFAERPEGSVSTLKIQRTQQEDSAVYLCASRKPGLAGSPGENEQFFGPGTRLTVL.

This chain links TRBV5-1 with TRBJ2-2; D is possibly TRBD2 (5 bases). Germline CDR1 is SGHRS and CDR2 is YFSETQ. Trimming took 0 bases from V and 4 from J, leaving 7 bases between them. This CDR3 has 14 residues. CDR3 protein: CASSLAEGTGELFF. In DNA form, the CDR3 reads TGCGCCAGCAGCTTGGCAGAGGGCACCGGGGAGCTGTTTTTT.

V is TRBV4-3 and J is TRBJ1-4, with D possibly TRBD1 on 5 matching bases. V lost 2 bases, J lost 5 bases, and 12 bases lay in between. From germline, CDR1 is LGHNA and CDR2 YSLEER. This CDR3 is built from 15 residues. In nucleotides, the CDR3 is TGCGCCAGCAGCCAATACGGGACGGAAAATGAAAAACTGTTTTTT. Its protein is CASSQYGTENEKLFF.

For the CDR3, the DNA is TGTGCCAGCTCACCACAAGGACAGGGGGGAGCCGGGGAGCTGTTTTTT. Amino acid sequence: CASSPQGQGGAGELFF. The J gene is TRBJ2-2, the V gene TRBV18; 10 bases match TRBD1. Looked up from germline, CDR1 is KGHSH and CDR2 is LQKENI. The trim removed 1 base at V and 6 bases at J, leaving 5 bases unmatched. This CDR3 has 16 amino acids.

The sample holds one count of this clone. The same CDR3 can be traced to other DNA sequences in this sample. This chain joins TRBV19 and TRBJ2-1, with TRBD1 as a possible D gene (6 bases). The CDR3 is 13 residues long. Germline V gives CDR1 LNHDA, CDR2 SQIVND (reference sequence). The V end lost 8 bases, the J end lost 3 bases, and 11 bases lay between the germline ends. CDR3 sequence: CASSRGSYNEQFF. DNA of the CDR3: TGTGCCAGTTCCAGGGGCAGCTACAATGAGCAGTTCTTC.

The V and J genes are TRBV6-5 and TRBJ1-4; D is possibly TRBD1 (5 bases). Looked up from germline, CDR1 is MNHEY and CDR2 is SVGAGI. Trimming cost V 0 bases and J 8 bases, with 10 bases left between them. CDR3 length: 14 residues. The CDR3 bases are TGTGCCAGCAGTTACTCCAGGGACGGCGAAAAACTGTTTTTT. Translated: CASSYSRDGEKLFF.

The gene calls are TRBV27 and TRBJ1-5; no reliable D call. V was cut by 5 bases and J by 6 bases, with 11 bases left in between. The V gene's germline CDR1 is MNHEY and CDR2 SMNVEV (reference sequence). CDR3 length: 13 amino acids. This CDR3 is CASSPSTGQPQHF. CDR3 DNA sequence: TGTGCCAGCAGTCCTTCGACCGGTCAGCCCCAGCATTTT.

Comment on this clone: At one end the junction does not follow the germline gene, possibly because of a read error. The gene calls are TRBV5-6 and TRBJ1-3; D gene uncertain. CDR1 is SGHDT and CDR2 is YYEEEE in the germline V gene. The CDR3 extends over 11 amino acids. The CDR3 loop is CASSLKAAQDF. In nucleotides, the CDR3 is TGTGCCAGCAGCTTGAAGGCCGCCCAAGATTTT.

The chain recombines TRBV11-2 with TRBJ2-7, with TRBD1 matching 7 bases. Looked up from germline, CDR1 is SGHAT and CDR2 is FQNNGV. J lost 4 bases, V lost 6 bases, and 12 bases had no gene match. CDR3 length: 15 residues. The CDR3 nucleotides are TGTGCCAGCAGTCGATACAGGGGCCCACTTTACGAGCAGTACTTC. Its protein product is CASSRYRGPLYEQYF.

The chain joins TRBV5-1 to TRBJ2-5; 12 nucleotides match TRBD2. Germline V lookup: CDR1 SGHRS, CDR2 YFSETQ. CDR3 size: 17 residues. Trimming at V came to 2 bases and at J to 4 bases, leaving 9 bases not matched to a gene. The DNA of the CDR3 is TGCGCCAGCAGCTTCGGACTAGCGGGGCACGGAAGAGAGACCCAGTACTTC. This translates into CASSFGLAGHGRETQYF. Together with reference TRBV5-1 and TRBJ2-5, the CDR3 gives the full variable domain: KAGVTQTPRYLIKTRGQQVTLSCSPISGHRSVSWYQQTPGQGLQFLFEYFSETQRNKGNFPGRFSGRQFSNSRSEMNVSTLELGDSALYLCASSFGLAGHGRETQYFGPGTRLLVL.

This chain connects TRBV9 to TRBJ1-2, with D unclear. Trimming took 0 bases from V and 0 from J, leaving 9 bases between them. CDR1 and CDR2 from the germline V gene are SGDLS and YYNGEE. The CDR3 has 15 amino acids. CDR3 protein: CASSVAGNPNYGYTF. The CDR3 coding sequence is TGTGCCAGCAGCGTAGCCGGAAATCCTAACTATGGCTACACCTTC.

The chain carries TRBV15 and TRBJ2-3, with a weak D call TRBD2 (5 bases). The V end lost 0 bases, the J end lost 6 bases, and 10 bases lay between the germline ends. This CDR3 has 14 residues. Germline lookup yields CDR1 LNHNV and CDR2 YYDKDF (reference sequence). The CDR3: CATSRDLATDTQYF. Written as DNA, the CDR3 is TGTGCCACCAGCAGAGACCTAGCTACCGATACGCAGTATTTT.

As DNA, the CDR3 is TGCGCCAGCAGTGAGGACGGGACCTTTACAGATACGCAGTATTTT. Protein sequence: CASSEDGTFTDTQYF. The rearrangement joins TRBV10-1 to TRBJ2-3; the D gene could be TRBD1 or TRBD2 (5 bases each). V was clipped by 2 bases and J by 3 bases, with 12 bases between them. The CDR3 sequence is 15 residues long. Germline V gene data show CDR1 as WNHNN and CDR2 as SYGVQD (reference sequence).

This clone occurred once. In DNA, the CDR3 is TGTGCCAGCAGTGGCAGCAACTATGGCTACACCTTC. It is translated as CASSGSNYGYTF. This chain uses TRBV2 with TRBJ1-2, with D unresolved. With 4 bases removed from V and 2 bases from J, the gap between germline ends came to 5 bases. Germline CDR1 SNHLY, CDR2 FYNNEI. The length of the CDR3 is 12 residues.

The chain is built from TRBV13 and TRBJ2-1, with 8 nucleotides matching TRBD2. This CDR3 has 16 amino acids. V was pared by 1 base and J by 9 bases, with 11 bases of the junction left unmatched. Germline CDR1 PRHDT, CDR2 FYEKMQ (reference sequence). CDR3 in amino acids: CASSLAAGLDFGEQFF. DNA of the CDR3: TGTGCCAGCAGCTTAGCGGCGGGACTAGATTTTGGTGAGCAGTTCTTC.

The genes are TRBV27 and TRBJ1-2; possibly TRBD1 for D (6 bases). Germline V lookup: CDR1 MNHEY, CDR2 SMNVEV (reference sequence). The length of the CDR3 is 15 residues. V lost 1 base to trimming and J lost 7 bases, with 16 bases between them. CDR3 DNA sequence: TGTGCCAGCAGTTTATACCGCCCAGGGGCGGGTGGCTACACCTTC. Its protein product is CASSLYRPGAGGYTF.

V and J are TRBV28 and TRBJ1-2; D is uncertain. This CDR3 comprises 12 residues. V was clipped by 6 bases and J by 8 bases, with 13 bases between them. Germline V lookup: CDR1 MDHEN, CDR2 SYDVKM. Here the CDR3 DNA reads TGTGCCAGCAGGTACTTTGCGGGGGGCTACACCTTC. It codes for CASRYFAGGYTF.

The rearrangement links TRBV4-3 to TRBJ2-3, with TRBD2 identical over 13 bases. Germline V gene sequence: CDR1 LGHNA, CDR2 YSLEER. This CDR3 has 20 amino acids. With V trimmed by 0 bases and J by 4 bases, 13 bases remained unmatched. In nucleotides, the CDR3 is TGCGCCAGCAGCCAAGAAGGACTAGCGGGGGTCATAGGTGGCGCAGATACGCAGTATTTT. Protein: CASSQEGLAGVIGGADTQYF.

The table lists this clone with a few counts. V is TRBV29-1 and J is TRBJ1-2; TRBD1 matches at 9 bases. The germline gives CDR1 SQVTM, CDR2 ANQGSEA. The CDR3 spans 14 residues. V was pared by 2 bases and J by 8 bases, with 9 bases of the junction left unmatched. This CDR3 is CSVELGQGIVGYTF. CDR3 nucleotides: TGCAGCGTTGAATTGGGACAGGGAATCGTCGGCTACACCTTC.

The rearrangement joins TRBV7-9 to TRBJ1-5; a weak D match, TRBD1 (5 bases). V lost 1 base to trimming and J lost 7 bases, with 14 bases between them. The CDR3 is made up of 15 amino acids. Looked up from germline, CDR1 is SEHNR and CDR2 is FQNEAQ (reference sequence). Here the CDR3 reads CASSLEGIGTQPQHF. As DNA, the CDR3 is TGTGCCAGCAGCTTAGAAGGGATAGGGACGCAGCCCCAGCATTTT.